This T cell receptor beta chain was sequenced in a study of blood T cell dynamics during melanoma immunotherapy. As to time point: pre-treatment baseline. Generated by immunoSEQ multiplex PCR, the TCRdb table keeps only in-frame clones and is missing some. The sample records 7,000 or so clones, about 80% being singletons. Germline CDR1 and CDR2: SGHTA and FQGNSA. This CDR3 contains 15 residues. Trimming left V 5 bases short and J 2 bases short, with 16 bases between. This TCR derives from a human donor with melanoma. Sequenced here: blood, sampled from a patient treated with checkpoint blockade. The gene calls are TRBV7-2 and TRBJ2-7; D is unclear. The CDR3, as DNA: TGTGCCAGCAGCCGGGCCCACGCCTCCGCCTACGAGCAGTACTTC. Its translation: CASSRAHASAYEQYF.